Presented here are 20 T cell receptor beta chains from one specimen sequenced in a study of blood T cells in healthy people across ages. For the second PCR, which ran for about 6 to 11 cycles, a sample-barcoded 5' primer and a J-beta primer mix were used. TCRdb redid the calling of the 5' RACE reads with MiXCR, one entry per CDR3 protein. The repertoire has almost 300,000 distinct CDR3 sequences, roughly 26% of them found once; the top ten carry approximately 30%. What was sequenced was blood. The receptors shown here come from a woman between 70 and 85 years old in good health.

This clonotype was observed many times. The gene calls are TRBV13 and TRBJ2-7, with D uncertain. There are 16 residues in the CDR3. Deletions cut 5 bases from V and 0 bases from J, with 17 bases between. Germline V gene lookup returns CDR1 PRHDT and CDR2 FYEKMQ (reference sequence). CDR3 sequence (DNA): TGTGCCAGCAGCGAAGGGTCGGTCCCAAGCTCCTACGAGCAGTACTTC. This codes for CASSEGSVPSSYEQYF. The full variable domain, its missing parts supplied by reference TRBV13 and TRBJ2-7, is AAGVIQSPRHLIKEKRETATLKCYPIPRHDTVYWYQQGPGQDPQFLISFYEKMQSDKGSIPDRFSAQQFSDYHSELNMSSLELGDSALYFCASSEGSVPSSYEQYFGPGTRLTVT.

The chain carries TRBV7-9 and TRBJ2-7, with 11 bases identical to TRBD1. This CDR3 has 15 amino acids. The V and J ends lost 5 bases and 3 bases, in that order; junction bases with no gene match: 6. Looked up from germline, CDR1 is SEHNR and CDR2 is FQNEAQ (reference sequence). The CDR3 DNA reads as TGTGCCAGCAGCCCTTCCGGGACAGGGGGCTACGAGCAGTACTTC. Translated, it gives CASSPSGTGGYEQYF.

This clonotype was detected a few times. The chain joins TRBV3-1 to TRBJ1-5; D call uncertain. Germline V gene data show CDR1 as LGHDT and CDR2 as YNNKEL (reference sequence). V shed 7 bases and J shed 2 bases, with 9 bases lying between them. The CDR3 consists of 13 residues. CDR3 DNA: TGTGCCAGCACAATTATCGGCAATCAGCCCCAGCATTTT. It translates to CASTIIGNQPQHF.

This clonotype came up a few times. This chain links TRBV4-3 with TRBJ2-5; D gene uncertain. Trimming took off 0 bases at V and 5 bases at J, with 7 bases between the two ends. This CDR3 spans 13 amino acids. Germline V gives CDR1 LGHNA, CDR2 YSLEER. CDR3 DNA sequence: TGCGCCAGCAGCCAAGATTTTAGGGAGACCCAGTACTTC. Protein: CASSQDFRETQYF.

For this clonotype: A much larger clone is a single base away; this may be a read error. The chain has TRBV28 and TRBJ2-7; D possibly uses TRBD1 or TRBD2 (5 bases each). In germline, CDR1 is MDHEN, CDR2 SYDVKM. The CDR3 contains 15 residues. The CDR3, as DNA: TGTGCCAGCAGTTTGGCCTGGGGACGCTCCTACGAGCGGTACTTC. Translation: CASSLAWGRSYERYF.

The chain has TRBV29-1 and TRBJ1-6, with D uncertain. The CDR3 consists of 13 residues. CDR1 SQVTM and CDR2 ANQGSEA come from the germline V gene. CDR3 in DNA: TGCGGAATTAAGTGCTCCTATAATTCACCCCTCCACTTT. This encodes CGIKCSYNSPLHF.

The CDR3: CASTLVGQEGAFF. Here the CDR3 DNA reads TGTGCCAGCACACTAGTGGGGCAGGAAGGGGCGTTCTTC. The chain employs TRBV7-9 and TRBJ2-1, with D perhaps matching TRBD1 or TRBD2 (5 bases each). The length of the CDR3 is 13 residues. In germline, CDR1 is SEHNR, CDR2 FQNEAQ (reference sequence). V shed 7 bases and J shed 15 bases, with 22 bases lying between them.

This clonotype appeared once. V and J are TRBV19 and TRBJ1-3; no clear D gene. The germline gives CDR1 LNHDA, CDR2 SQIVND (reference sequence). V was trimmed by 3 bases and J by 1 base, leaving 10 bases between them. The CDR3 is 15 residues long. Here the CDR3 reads CASSIAGGSGNTIYF. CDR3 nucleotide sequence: TGTGCCAGTAGTATCGCAGGCGGGTCTGGAAACACCATATATTTT.

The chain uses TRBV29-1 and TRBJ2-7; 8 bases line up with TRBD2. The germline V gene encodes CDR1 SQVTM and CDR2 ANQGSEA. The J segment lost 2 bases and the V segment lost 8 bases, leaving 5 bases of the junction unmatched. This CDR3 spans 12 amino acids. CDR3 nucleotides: TGCAGCATCTCAGCGGGGGCCTACGAGCAGTACTTC. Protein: CSISAGAYEQYF.

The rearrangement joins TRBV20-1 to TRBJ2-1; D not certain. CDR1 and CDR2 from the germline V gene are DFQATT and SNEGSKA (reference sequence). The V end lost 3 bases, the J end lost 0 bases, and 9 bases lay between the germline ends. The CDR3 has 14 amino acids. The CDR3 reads CSARYSTSYNEQFF. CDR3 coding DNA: TGCAGTGCTAGGTACTCGACCTCCTACAATGAGCAGTTCTTC.

The CDR3 nucleotides read TGTGCCAGCATCCAGGACACCTACGAGCAGTACTTC. Its translation: CASIQDTYEQYF. V usage is TRBV5-8 and J usage is TRBJ2-7; weak D call: TRBD1 (5 bases). The V gene's germline CDR1 is SGHTS and CDR2 YDEGEE. Trimming stripped 6 bases from V and 2 bases from J, with 9 bases between. This CDR3 contains 12 residues.

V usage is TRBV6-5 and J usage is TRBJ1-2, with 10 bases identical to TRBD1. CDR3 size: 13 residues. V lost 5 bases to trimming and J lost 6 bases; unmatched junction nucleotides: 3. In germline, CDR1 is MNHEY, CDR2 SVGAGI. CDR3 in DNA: TGTGCCAGCAGTGTGACAGGGGGCGATGGCTACACCTTC. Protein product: CASSVTGGDGYTF.

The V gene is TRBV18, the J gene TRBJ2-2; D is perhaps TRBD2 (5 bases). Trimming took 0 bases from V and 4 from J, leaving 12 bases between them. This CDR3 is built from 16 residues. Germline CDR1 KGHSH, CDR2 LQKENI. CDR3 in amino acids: CASSPPASRGTGELFF. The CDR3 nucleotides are TGTGCCAGCTCACCACCGGCTAGTCGGGGCACCGGGGAGCTGTTTTTT.

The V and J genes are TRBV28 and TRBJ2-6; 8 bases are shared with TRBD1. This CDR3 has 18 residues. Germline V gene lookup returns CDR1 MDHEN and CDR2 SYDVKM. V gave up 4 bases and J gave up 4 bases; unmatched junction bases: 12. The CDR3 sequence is CASSSGGLTMGGANVLTF. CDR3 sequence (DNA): TGTGCCAGCAGTTCAGGGGGCCTAACGATGGGAGGGGCCAACGTCCTGACTTTC.

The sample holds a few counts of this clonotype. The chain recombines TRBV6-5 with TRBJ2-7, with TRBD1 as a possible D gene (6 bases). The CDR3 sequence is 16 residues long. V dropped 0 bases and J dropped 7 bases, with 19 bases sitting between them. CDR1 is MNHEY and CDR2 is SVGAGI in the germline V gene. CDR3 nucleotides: TGTGCCAGCAGTTACTCTTCCGGCAGGGGCCTCGAAGAGCAGTACTTC. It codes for CASSYSSGRGLEEQYF.

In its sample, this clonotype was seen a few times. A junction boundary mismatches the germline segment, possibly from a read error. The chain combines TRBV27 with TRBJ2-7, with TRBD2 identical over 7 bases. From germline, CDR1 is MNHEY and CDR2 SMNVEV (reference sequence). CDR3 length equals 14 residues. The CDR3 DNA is TGTGCCAGCAGTTGGACCGGGAGGACCCACGAGCAGTGCTTC. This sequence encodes CASSWTGRTHEQCF.

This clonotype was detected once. CDR3 sequence reads: CASSLEGTGQPQHF. DNA of the CDR3: TGCGCCAGCAGCTTGGAAGGGACTGGTCAGCCCCAGCATTTT. The chain uses TRBV5-1 and TRBJ1-5, with D perhaps matching TRBD1 (5 bases). The V end was cut by 0 bases, the J end by 6 bases, with 10 bases between. CDR1 is SGHRS and CDR2 is YFSETQ in the germline V gene. The CDR3 has 14 residues. Filled out from reference TRBV5-1 and TRBJ1-5, the complete variable domain reads KAGVTQTPRYLIKTRGQQVTLSCSPISGHRSVSWYQQTPGQGLQFLFEYFSETQRNKGNFPGRFSGRQFSNSRSEMNVSTLELGDSALYLCASSLEGTGQPQHFGDGTRLSIL.

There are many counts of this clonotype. In DNA, the CDR3 is TGTGCCAGCAGCTTAGTTAGATTCTCTGGGGCCAACGTCCTGACTTTC. Protein product: CASSLVRFSGANVLTF. This chain uses TRBV7-2 with TRBJ2-6; D not resolved. The CDR3 contains 16 residues. Trimming left V 1 base short and J 0 bases short, with 7 bases between. Germline V CDR1 and CDR2: SGHTA, FQGNSA.

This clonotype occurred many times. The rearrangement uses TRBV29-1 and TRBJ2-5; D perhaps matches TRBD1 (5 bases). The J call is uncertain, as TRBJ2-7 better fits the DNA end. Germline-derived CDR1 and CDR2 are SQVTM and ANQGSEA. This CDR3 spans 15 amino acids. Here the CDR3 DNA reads TGCAGCGTTGCCCTTCAGGGCAGTCAGGGCGCCGAGCAGTACTTC. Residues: CSVALQGSQGAEQYF.

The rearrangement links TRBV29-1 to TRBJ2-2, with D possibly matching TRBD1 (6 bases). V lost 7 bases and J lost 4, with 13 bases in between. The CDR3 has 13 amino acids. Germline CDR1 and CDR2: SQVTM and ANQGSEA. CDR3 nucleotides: TGCAGCGCAACAGGGAATGGCACCGGGGAGCTGTTTTTT. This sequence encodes CSATGNGTGELFF.